This entry concerns a single TCR beta chain. What it recognizes is unknown. These data originate in a study of cytomegalovirus exposure and HLA in healthy donors. V dropped 1 base and J dropped 0 bases, with 17 bases sitting between them. Germline lookup yields CDR1 MGHRA and CDR2 YSYEKL. CDR3 length: 18 residues. 60 Vbeta and 13 Jbeta primers were used in PCR. Sequencing was performed with immunoSEQ multiplex PCR; in TCRdb, only in-frame clones are kept and a portion is missing. The table shows about 100,000 clones, with roughly 70% occurring only once. Whole-study findings and limits: HLA restriction was apparent for most CMV-associated TCR beta chains in a later analysis.

V is TRBV4-1 and J is TRBJ2-3; tentatively, D is TRBD2 (6 bases). The TCR comes from a middle-aged man in good health and CMV-seronegative. Source material: PBMCs. The CDR3 DNA sequence: TGCGCCAGCAGCCAAGGGAGGCGGTCGGGGGTTAGCACAGATACGCAGTATTTT. Its protein is CASSQGRRSGVSTDTQYF.